This T cell receptor (beta chain) was captured by sequencing in a study of cytomegalovirus exposure and HLA in healthy donors (TCRdb year 2017). Describing the broader study: An earlier analysis of roughly 500 of the donors reported 276 Gb of sequence data and around 100 million unique TCR beta sequences obtained from about 180 million T cells. Roughly 300 gigabases of sequencing data and tens of millions of unique TCR sequences were included in an early release covering under 650 HLA-typed donors. Of the roughly 390 genotyped donors, 65% to 90% fell in the genetic ancestry cluster associated with self-reported Caucasian donors. The aim of the study was to test whether cataloging public T cell receptors could identify signatures of past pathogen exposure. The study profiled the T cell repertoires of some 610 subjects by immunosequencing and related them to cytomegalovirus serostatus. Besides the first cohort of approximately 710 subjects, a separate validation cohort made up of 90 to 150 different subjects was used. High-throughput TCR immunosequencing, statistical association of individual TCRs with disease status, and machine learning were combined to predict cytomegalovirus infection status. A later analysis re-analyzed previously published TCR beta repertoires from roughly 690 donors and added high-resolution HLA genotyping to study TCR occurrence patterns. The later analysis used no new phenotypic data to find candidate immune exposures, relying instead on TCR beta sequences and their occurrence across donors. An earlier analysis of 587 of the donors applied high-throughput TCR beta sequencing to assess whether each TCR beta V gene segment acted as functional or pseudogenic. Donor age, sex, ethnicity and CMV serostatus were compiled alongside the repertoire data. Genome-wide SNP genotypes for about three fifths of the roughly 700 donors were used in a later genetic analysis, which treated that subset as a discovery cohort. Every discovery cohort repertoire had been produced on one sequencing platform. Class I and class II HLA loci were covered by the typing at four-digit resolution. Typing coverage varied by locus: about 620-640 donors for A, B, C, DRB1 and DQB1; under 550 for DQA1; nearly 610 for DPA1; 450 to 480 for DPB1. Because of strong linkage in the cohort, a few DR-DQ haplotypes were treated as single units for association and clustering. Among about 400 genotyped donors of the cohort, an average of about 240,000 unique TCR beta nucleotide sequences was sequenced per donor, of which about 19% were non-productive. Findings and caveats that apply to the study as a whole: Compared with equally common non-associated chains, HLA-associated TCR beta chains in a later analysis were more clonally expanded and had lower generation probabilities. Cytomegalovirus status was reported to be diagnosed by the classifier with high specificity and sensitivity in both the original and validation cohorts. Most TCR sequences were seen in very few donors, while some public TCRs were found in many individuals. Immune exposure information for the cohort was limited to CMV serostatus. In an earlier analysis of more than 500 of the donors, most TCR beta V segments appeared in productive rearrangements about 90% or about 30% of the time, broadly matching IMGT annotations. A later analysis reported that several top co-occurrence clusters appeared linked to parvovirus B19, influenza, CMV and Epstein-Barr virus. Specific HLA alleles were associated with 18,000 or so TCR beta sequences at a false discovery rate of 0.05 in a later analysis. In this cohort, only TCR beta chains were sequenced, and detectable features were limited by the absence of alpha or paired-chain data. HLA typing was unavailable for some donors at each locus, so association tests used only the typed subset. The 87-base-pair reads could not distinguish some IMGT-functional V segments, including TRBV6-2 and TRBV6-3, so those segments were excluded. The earlier analysis of almost 600 of the donors excluded fewer than 20 rarely observed V segments, including chromosome 9 orphons, because counts were too low. A later genetic analysis reported fewer N-insertions in productive TCRs among donors in an Asian-associated ancestry cluster than the roughly 620-donor mean. When HLA alleles, especially DR and DQ, strongly co-occurred, TCR associations were difficult to assign to individual alleles. A later analysis found that most CMV-associated TCR beta chains appeared HLA-restricted, with HLA associations seemingly driven largely by CMV exposure. Presence/absence analyses assumed roughly uniform sequencing depth across donors, an assumption that may not hold. According to a later analysis, TCR association rates differed among HLA loci, with DRB1 alleles showing the most associated TCRs and HLA-C alleles showing the fewest. It was suggested by the authors that the approach could potentially be generalized to other disease states and immunological phenotypes. Linkage disequilibrium might explain the correlated functional status among segregating V segments, but an unknown experimental factor could not be excluded. The sequencing pipeline was judged likely to have produced a cluster of highly shared sequence variants as a technical artifact. In the study, some 160 TCR beta chains were listed as associated with cytomegalovirus. In vitro tests confirmed that a few of the cytomegalovirus-associated TCR beta chains recognize cytomegalovirus antigens. A further reported finding was that TCR beta sequences accurately predicted the HLA-A and HLA-B alleles for most subjects in the first cohort. In a later genetic analysis, a missense DCLRE1C variant was associated with V-gene and J-gene trimming of TCR beta chains, and the association was replicated in an independent cohort.

Note on this clone: Its antigen is still unknown. No much larger clone exists at a distance of one base, and base qualities are not known.

Libraries came from the immunoSEQ multiplex PCR assay. A mixture of 60 forward primers for TCR Vbeta segments and 13 reverse primers for TCR Jbeta segments was used in the multiplex PCR. A multiplex PCR assay on genomic DNA amplified the CDR3 region of rearranged TCR beta genes. The Illumina HiSeq System was used to sequence the amplified TCR beta libraries as 87-base-pair reads. On the study's bioinformatics: A later analysis tallied around 80 million unique TCR beta chains across the 666 repertoires, and approximately 12 million of those chains were shared by two or more donors. A nearest-neighbor algorithm error-corrected the raw reads and collapsed the reads into unique sequences, merging closely related sequences to remove PCR and sequencing errors. V, D and J gene segments were assigned by aligning CDR3 sequences to IMGT reference sequences. Each retained sequence needed at least a six-nucleotide match to both a V gene segment and a J gene segment. A rearrangement was called productive if the CDR3 had no stop codons and remained in frame with V and J, and every other rearrangement was called non-productive. CDR3 was defined by IMGT convention, running from the second conserved V-encoded cysteine to the conserved J-encoded phenylalanine. The earlier analysis of some 580 of the donors excluded any sequence lacking an unambiguous match to a single V gene segment. In an earlier analysis of 500 to 750 of the donors, V segments were called functional above 56.7% productive rearrangements and were called segregating when the between-donor standard deviation exceeded 5%. A statistical classification framework was developed to diagnose cytomegalovirus status using the catalog of TCR beta chain sequences. In a later analysis, TCR nucleotide sequences were compared against IMGT/GENE-DB human TR gene sequences so that V and J genes could be assigned. In a later analysis, CDR3 sequences and most-parsimonious VDJ recombination scenarios were assigned using the TCRdist pipeline. In a later analysis, each TCR beta chain was defined by its CDR3 amino acid sequence together with its V-gene family, and reads lacking a unique V-gene family were excluded. A later analysis removed nearly 600 highly shared, low-generation-probability nucleotide sequences to deal with suspected cross-contamination and a sequencing artifact. A later analysis calculated a clonal expansion index for each public chain from normalized within-repertoire ranks of inferred template counts. A later analysis computed generation probabilities with a VDJ recombination model fitted to out-of-frame rearrangements, and checked the results against IGoR. Hypergeometric tests were used in a later analysis to score TCR-TCR, TCR-HLA and TCR-CMV co-occurrence, with a repertoire-size bias correction applied to the TCR pairs. A later analysis estimated false discovery rates by permuting HLA or CMV assignments 20 times. In a later analysis, co-occurring TCRs were grouped using DBSCAN, with TCRdist sequence similarity added in when clustering inside HLA-allele-positive subsets. Co-occurrence clustering excluded repertoires with fewer than 30,000 or more than 120,000 public chains, plus five with anomalous nucleotide sharing. TCRdb retrieved this table from immuneACCESS and kept in-frame rearrangements only. Not all clones are present; in checked studies, unresolved V genes account for under half, and no reason is known for the remainder. V and J calls and clone size are given by that table; D and trimming were obtained from the DNA. Within this sample are fewer than 150,000 clones, with 74% of them counted one time only. The top ten clonotypes cover 5.8% of the sample.

In total, around 600 healthy bone marrow donors made up the cohort. At the time of sampling, all cohort members were nominally healthy, though unrecorded immune exposures were likely present. The donor tested CMV seropositive, placing the donor among the approximately 290 seropositive members of the cohort. A peripheral blood sample was collected from each donor, and TCR beta sequencing was performed on peripheral blood mononuclear cells. Genomic DNA was extracted from the blood cell samples with the Qiagen DNeasy Blood Extraction Kit. V is shortened by 7 bases, J by 1 base, and the region joining them spans 13 bases. Sequences SGHTA (CDR1) and FQGNSA (CDR2) are obtained from the germline V gene. The CDR3 contains 14 residues, cysteine and phenylalanine counted. Only the CDR3 part of the read is kept: 42 bases, read in frame from the first base.

The material sequenced was PBMCs. This TCR came from a woman in her forties or fifties in good health and CMV-seropositive. The rearrangement combines TRBV7-2 with TRBJ1-2; matching of 5 bases hints at TRBD1 as the D gene. The DNA sequence follows: TGTGCCAGCACCCGGGGGGGGTATAACTATGGCTACACCTTC. It translates to CASTRGGYNYGYTF.